The 30 T cell receptor beta chains presented below share a single source sample, sequenced in a study of response to subunit inactivated influenza vaccine. Via MiXCR, TCRdb re-called the RT-PCR reads, giving one row per CDR3 protein. The sample includes about 540,000 distinct CDR3 sequences, around 13% of them seen just once. The material was PBMCs from blood, obtained 12 days after vaccination. These receptors all come from a man aged 50-59 years who received an inactivated influenza vaccine.

V usage is TRBV12-5 and J usage is TRBJ2-1; D uncertain. Germline values: CDR1 LGHNT, CDR2 FRNRAP. CDR3 size: 11 residues. Trimming shortened V by 3 bases and J by 7 bases, and 4 bases separated the two germline ends. CDR3 sequence reads: CASGFSNEQFF. For the CDR3, the DNA is TGTGCTAGTGGTTTTTCTAATGAGCAGTTCTTC.

This clonotype was seen at least ten times. The germline gene is not matched at one end of the junction; a read error may be the cause. V usage is TRBV7-6 and J usage is TRBJ2-1, with 7 nucleotides matching TRBD2. This CDR3 has 13 residues. Per germline, CDR1 SGHVS and CDR2 FNYEAQ. In nucleotides, the CDR3 is TGCGCCAGCAGCTTGGCGAGCGGGAACGAGCAGTTCTTC. Its protein is CASSLASGNEQFF.

The chain has TRBV4-3 and TRBJ2-3, with a weak D call TRBD2 (6 bases). Per germline, CDR1 LGHNA and CDR2 YSLEER. V lost 0 bases and J 6 bases, leaving 13 bases between the germline ends. CDR3 size: 15 residues. The CDR3 protein is CASSQDGGRSDTQYF. For the CDR3, the DNA is TGCGCCAGCAGCCAAGATGGGGGGAGGAGTGATACGCAGTATTTT.

The V gene is TRBV6-1, the J gene TRBJ1-5; D is possibly TRBD1 (5 bases). The V gene lost 6 bases and the J gene lost 2 bases, with 11 bases spanning the gap. CDR1 and CDR2 from the germline V gene are MNHNS and SASEGT. This CDR3 is 14 amino acids long. CDR3 sequence reads: CASRVGAGNQPQHF. The CDR3 DNA is TGTGCCAGCAGGGTTGGGGCTGGCAATCAGCCCCAGCATTTT.

The rearrangement uses TRBV6-1 and TRBJ1-5; no clear D. This CDR3 has 15 residues. V lost 6 bases to trimming and J lost 3 bases, with 15 bases between them. Germline CDR1 reads MNHNS; CDR2 reads SASEGT. For the CDR3, the DNA is TGTGCCAGCAGACATTCTGGGGAGTTCAATCAGCCCCAGCATTTT. Protein: CASRHSGEFNQPQHF.

This clonotype has only a few counts. The rearrangement uses TRBV24-1 and TRBJ2-1; TRBD1 might be the D (6 bases). The length of the CDR3 is 14 residues. The germline V and J ends were trimmed by 4 bases and 10 bases, with 16 bases remaining between them. The V gene's germline CDR1 is KGHDR and CDR2 SFDVKD. The CDR3 coding sequence is TGTGCCACCAGTGACCATCGCTTGGGGGCCGAGCAGTTCTTC. Protein product: CATSDHRLGAEQFF.

CDR3: CASSQPLVGLAGVNEQFF. Here the CDR3 DNA reads TGTGCCAGCAGCCAACCCCTAGTGGGGTTAGCGGGAGTGAATGAGCAGTTCTTC. The chain combines TRBV4-2 with TRBJ2-1; 9 nucleotides agree with TRBD2. This CDR3 is built from 18 residues. Trimming cost V 2 bases and J 7 bases; bases outside gene matches: 15. CDR1 LGHNA and CDR2 YNFKEQ come from the germline V gene.

The gene calls are TRBV12-3 or TRBV12-4 and TRBJ2-5; D is unclear. The ends were cut back, 3 bases at V and 5 bases at J, with 7 bases in the middle. The CDR3 is made up of 12 amino acids. The CDR3 protein is CASSFIRETQYF. Written as DNA, the CDR3 is TGTGCCAGCAGTTTCATCCGGGAGACCCAGTACTTC.

V and J are TRBV5-1 and TRBJ2-7; 8 nucleotides match TRBD2. This CDR3 region has 14 residues. The germline gives CDR1 SGHRS, CDR2 YFSETQ. V lost 2 bases, J lost 3 bases, and 4 bases stayed unmatched. The CDR3 sequence is CASSFGGVNYEQYF. In DNA form, the CDR3 reads TGCGCCAGCAGCTTCGGGGGGGTAAACTACGAGCAGTACTTC.

This clonotype was seen more than once but under ten times. The chain employs TRBV12-3 or TRBV12-4 and TRBJ1-5, with 8 bases identical to TRBD1. V shed 5 bases, J shed 6 bases, and the junction held 9 bases outside the gene matches. The CDR3 covers 15 residues. The DNA for the CDR3 is TGTGCCAGCAGTGCCAGGACAGGGATCGGTCAGCCCCAGCATTTT. Protein sequence: CASSARTGIGQPQHF.

This clonotype was seen more than once but under ten times. The chain has TRBV5-1 and TRBJ2-3; possibly TRBD1 for D (6 bases). The CDR3 has 15 residues. Germline values: CDR1 SGHRS, CDR2 YFSETQ. The V end was cut by 1 base, the J end by 2 bases, with 11 bases between. The CDR3 DNA sequence: TGCGCCAGCAGCTTGTCGGGACACACCACAGATACGCAGTATTTT. Its protein product is CASSLSGHTTDTQYF.

This clonotype was found many times. The rearrangement uses TRBV5-6 and TRBJ1-1; TRBD1 is a possible D gene (6 bases). The CDR3 extends over 14 amino acids. Trimming pared 3 bases from V and 1 base from J, leaving 10 bases between. In germline, CDR1 is SGHDT, CDR2 YYEEEE. The CDR3 nucleotides are TGTGCCAGCAGCTCGCGACAGGCGAACACTGAAGCTTTCTTT. Protein sequence: CASSSRQANTEAFF.

This clonotype was counted only a few times. The chain recombines TRBV28 with TRBJ2-5, with D tentatively TRBD2 (6 bases). Germline loops: CDR1 MDHEN, CDR2 SYDVKM. The CDR3 is 15 amino acids. V lost 1 base to trimming and J lost 7 bases, with 16 bases between them. The DNA of the CDR3 is TGTGCCAGCAGTTTATACGCGGAGGGGCGAGGGACCCAGTACTTC. Amino acids: CASSLYAEGRGTQYF. The full variable domain, its missing parts supplied by reference TRBV28 and TRBJ2-5, is DVKVTQSSRYLVKRTGEKVFLECVQDMDHENMFWYRQDPGLGLRLIYFSYDVKMKEKGDIPEGYSVSREKKERFSLILESASTNQTSMYLCASSLYAEGRGTQYFGPGTRLLVL.

The sample holds one count of this clonotype. The V and J genes are TRBV19 and TRBJ2-1, with 8 positions matching TRBD2. This CDR3 has 15 residues. Unmatched junction bases numbered 18, after V lost 6 bases and J lost 14 bases. In germline, CDR1 is LNHDA, CDR2 SQIVND (reference sequence). The CDR3 reads CASRREAGVPGSEFF. Written as DNA, the CDR3 is TGTGCCAGTAGACGGGAAGCGGGGGTGCCCGGTTCGGAGTTCTTC.

This clonotype was counted only a few times. The chain combines TRBV12-3 or TRBV12-4 with TRBJ2-3, with TRBD1 matching over 9 bases. CDR3 size: 18 residues. V lost 6 bases, J lost 1 base, and 14 bases stayed unmatched. The CDR3 nucleotides are TGTGCCAGCAGCTCACCGACTAAGGGACAGGGAGGCACAGATACGCAGTATTTT. Translated: CASSSPTKGQGGTDTQYF.

The rearrangement links TRBV5-6 to TRBJ2-2; maybe TRBD1 (6 bases). The CDR3 has 11 amino acids. Germline V gene data show CDR1 as SGHDT and CDR2 as YYEEEE. Trimming cost V 5 bases and J 10 bases, with 9 bases left between them. The CDR3 here is CASSWGQELFF. The CDR3 DNA is TGTGCCAGCAGTTGGGGGCAGGAGCTGTTTTTT.

This clonotype was seen at least ten times. The chain couples TRBV6-1 to TRBJ2-1; unclear D gene. The CDR3 extends over 14 amino acids. The V gene lost 4 bases and the J gene lost 0 bases, with 7 bases spanning the gap. Germline V gene sequence: CDR1 MNHNS, CDR2 SASEGT. In DNA, the CDR3 is TGTGCCAGCAGTGCCTCGGGCTCCTACAATGAGCAGTTCTTC. As protein: CASSASGSYNEQFF.

This clonotype was counted ten times or more. CDR3 in DNA: TGTGCCAGCAGCCAAGGAGGAGGGGACTGGTATGGCTACACCTTC. This sequence encodes CASSQGGGDWYGYTF. The gene calls are TRBV3-1 and TRBJ1-2; D perhaps matches TRBD1 (5 bases). Germline CDR1 reads LGHDT; CDR2 reads YNNKEL (reference sequence). The CDR3 is 15 residues long. V lost 1 base, J lost 5 bases, and 14 bases lay in between.

The rearrangement links TRBV20-1 to TRBJ2-2, with D possibly being TRBD1 or TRBD2 (5 bases each). Trimming removed 1 base from V and 0 bases from J, with 9 bases in between. There are 15 residues in the CDR3. Germline CDR1 is DFQATT and CDR2 is SNEGSKA (reference sequence). The CDR3 coding sequence is TGCAGTGCTAGAGGAGGGACCTCGAACACCGGGGAGCTGTTTTTT. It translates to CSARGGTSNTGELFF.

The chain has TRBV28 and TRBJ1-1, with D hard to call. This CDR3 has 14 amino acids. Germline V lookup: CDR1 MDHEN, CDR2 SYDVKM. Trimming removed 6 bases from V and 11 bases from J, with 22 bases in between. The CDR3 reads CASRDFSRLFRAFF. CDR3 nucleotides: TGTGCCAGCAGGGATTTCTCCCGACTCTTTCGGGCTTTCTTT. Variable domain in full (rest from reference TRBV28 and TRBJ1-1): DVKVTQSSRYLVKRTGEKVFLECVQDMDHENMFWYRQDPGLGLRLIYFSYDVKMKEKGDIPEGYSVSREKKERFSLILESASTNQTSMYLCASRDFSRLFRAFFGQGTRLTVV.

This clonotype was observed a handful of times. The genes are TRBV28 and TRBJ2-1; 7 bases fit TRBD1. V lost 11 bases, J lost 6 bases, and 13 bases stayed unmatched. In germline, CDR1 is MDHEN, CDR2 SYDVKM. This CDR3 spans 14 amino acids. CDR3 in amino acids: CACEPGQTLNEQFF. CDR3 coding DNA: TGTGCCTGCGAGCCGGGACAGACACTCAATGAGCAGTTCTTC.

This clonotype has a count of ten or more. The chain couples TRBV30 to TRBJ2-1; D is unresolved. CDR3 length equals 16 residues. Germline lookup yields CDR1 GTSNPN and CDR2 SVGIG (reference sequence). Trimming took off 1 base at V and 0 bases at J, with 13 bases between the two ends. Here the CDR3 DNA reads TGTGCCTGGAGTGGTAACCAGATGAGCTCCTACAATGAGCAGTTCTTC. As protein: CAWSGNQMSSYNEQFF.

The rearrangement uses TRBV6-2 or TRBV6-3 and TRBJ1-4; D not certain. This CDR3 is built from 14 residues. The V end was cut by 7 bases, the J end by 0 bases, with 9 bases between. Germline CDR1 MNHEY, CDR2 SVGEGT. The CDR3 here is CASTPATTNEKLFF. CDR3 coding DNA: TGTGCCAGCACCCCCGCTACAACTAATGAAAAACTGTTTTTT.

This clonotype was observed a handful of times. The chain employs TRBV11-2 and TRBJ2-7; TRBD2 agrees at 12 bases. The ends lost 5 bases at V and 3 bases at J; junction bases unmatched: 14. CDR1 is SGHAT, CDR2 FQNNGV, per germline. The CDR3 has 18 amino acids. The CDR3 DNA reads as TGTGCCAGCAGCATCTGGACTAGCGGGATCCTCAGGCGCTACGAGCAGTACTTC. It yields the protein CASSIWTSGILRRYEQYF.

This clonotype was recorded a few times. The V call is TRBV7-6, the J call TRBJ2-1; 9 bases are a match to TRBD2. With V trimmed by 5 bases and J by 2 bases, 7 bases remained unmatched. Germline V lookup: CDR1 SGHVS, CDR2 FNYEAQ. The CDR3 is 16 amino acids. CDR3 loop: CASSELAGATYNEQFF. Here the CDR3 DNA reads TGTGCCAGCAGCGAATTAGCGGGGGCAACCTACAATGAGCAGTTCTTC.

There are many counts of this clonotype. The V and J genes are TRBV7-2 and TRBJ1-6, with D possibly being TRBD1 (6 bases). This CDR3 contains 17 residues. Trimming removed 1 base at V and 8 bases at J, with 18 bases between. Germline V gene data show CDR1 as SGHTA and CDR2 as FQGNSA. The CDR3: CASSLGSTGRWHSPLHF. The CDR3 DNA reads as TGTGCCAGCAGCTTAGGATCGACAGGACGATGGCATTCACCCCTCCACTTT.

This clonotype was seen a handful of times. J is TRBJ2-1 and V is TRBV11-2, with 10 bases matching TRBD2. The V segment lost 3 bases and the J segment 5 bases; nucleotides outside the gene matches: 7. Germline V CDR1 and CDR2: SGHAT, FQNNGV. The CDR3 has 16 residues. The CDR3 DNA reads as TGTGCCAGCAGCTTCCCTAGCGGGGGCCTTAACAATGAGCAGTTCTTC. It is translated as CASSFPSGGLNNEQFF.

The chain uses TRBV11-1 and TRBJ1-1; D is uncertain. Trimming removed 6 bases from V and 0 bases from J, with 23 bases in between. The germline gives CDR1 SGHAT, CDR2 FQDESV (reference sequence). CDR3 length: 18 amino acids. CDR3 sequence reads: CASSPRTSVGVMNTEAFF. The DNA of the CDR3 is TGTGCCAGCAGTCCCAGGACGTCGGTGGGAGTCATGAACACTGAAGCTTTCTTT.

The chain combines TRBV12-3 or TRBV12-4 with TRBJ2-5; D is undetermined. This CDR3 is built from 13 residues. The ends were cut back, 5 bases at V and 6 bases at J, with 13 bases in the middle. CDR3 protein: CASSKAGVKTQYF. CDR3 sequence (DNA): TGTGCCAGCAGTAAGGCAGGTGTAAAGACCCAGTACTTC.

The chain employs TRBV2 and TRBJ2-7; no definite D call. CDR3 length equals 11 residues. The ends were cut back, 7 bases at V and 6 bases at J, with 10 bases in the middle. Germline V CDR1 and CDR2: SNHLY, FYNNEI. The CDR3 region is CASILVAEQYF. The CDR3 DNA follows: TGTGCCAGCATTCTTGTTGCCGAGCAGTACTTC. Combining the CDR3 with reference TRBV2 and TRBJ2-7 gives the whole variable domain EPEVTQTPSHQVTQMGQEVILRCVPISNHLYFYWYRQILGQKVEFLVSFYNNEISEKSEIFDDQFSVERPDGSNFTLKIRSTKLEDSAMYFCASILVAEQYFGPGTRLTVT.